The TCR beta chain under discussion was sequenced for a study of T cells in women clearing cervical HPV infection. Study in general: Case blood was drawn when the lesion was first found; control blood after infection became undetectable.

This CDR3 contains 17 residues. CDR1 and CDR2 from the germline V gene are SGHTA and FQGTGA. As concerns this clone: The antigen remains unidentified. The sequence runs out 3 residues before the end of the CDR3; the remainder is reconstructed from the germline J gene.

Each participant carried one incident cervical HPV16 infection only. Overall study findings and caveats: Unknown T-cell numbers per sample may underlie the richness differences. Cases carried less TRBV6-7 than controls: about 0.1% versus 0.15%.

Produced via immunoSEQ multiplex PCR; TCRdb's table is partial and in-frame only. The repertoire table contains about 40,000 clones. Sequencing was carried out using blood buffy coat. The source of this sequence is a woman aged 18 to 75 with a cervical HPV16 infection that either progressed to CIN3+ or cleared (not recorded which). J is TRBJ1-2 and V is TRBV7-3; D is possibly TRBD1 (5 bases). The CDR3 loop is CASSLTGLAGVMNDYTF. Incomplete CDR3 DNA: TGTGCCAGCAGCTTAACGGGACTAGCGGGAGTTATGAATGAC.